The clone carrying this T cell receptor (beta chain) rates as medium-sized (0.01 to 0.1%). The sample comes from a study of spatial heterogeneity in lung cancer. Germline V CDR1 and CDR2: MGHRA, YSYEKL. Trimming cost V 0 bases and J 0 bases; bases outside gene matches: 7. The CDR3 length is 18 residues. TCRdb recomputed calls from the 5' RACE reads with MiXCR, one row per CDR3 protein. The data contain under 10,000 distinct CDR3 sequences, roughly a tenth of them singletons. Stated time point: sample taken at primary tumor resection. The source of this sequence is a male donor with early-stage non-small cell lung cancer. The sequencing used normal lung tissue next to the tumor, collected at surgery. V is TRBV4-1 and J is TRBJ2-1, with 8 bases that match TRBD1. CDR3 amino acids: CASSQDYQGASSYNEQFF. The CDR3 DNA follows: TGCGCCAGCAGCCAAGACTACCAGGGGGCAAGCTCCTACAATGAGCAGTTCTTC.